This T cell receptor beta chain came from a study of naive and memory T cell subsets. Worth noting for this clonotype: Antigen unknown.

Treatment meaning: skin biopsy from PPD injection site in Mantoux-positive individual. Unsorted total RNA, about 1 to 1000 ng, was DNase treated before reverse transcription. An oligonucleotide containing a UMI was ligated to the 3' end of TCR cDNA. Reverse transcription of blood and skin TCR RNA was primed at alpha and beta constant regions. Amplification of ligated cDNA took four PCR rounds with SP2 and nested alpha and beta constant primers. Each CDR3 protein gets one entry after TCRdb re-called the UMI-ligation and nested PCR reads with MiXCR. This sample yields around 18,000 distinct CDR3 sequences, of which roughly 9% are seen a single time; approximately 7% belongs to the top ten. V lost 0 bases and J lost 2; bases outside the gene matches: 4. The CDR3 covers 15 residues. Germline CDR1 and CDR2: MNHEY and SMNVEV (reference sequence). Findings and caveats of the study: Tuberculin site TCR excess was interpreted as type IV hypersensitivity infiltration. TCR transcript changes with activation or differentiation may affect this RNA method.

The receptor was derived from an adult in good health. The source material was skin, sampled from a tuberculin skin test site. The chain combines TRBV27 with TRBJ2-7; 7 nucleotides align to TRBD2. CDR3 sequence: CASSLSSSGAYEQYF. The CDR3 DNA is TGTGCCAGCAGTTTATCTTCTAGCGGAGCCTACGAGCAGTACTTC.